This section outlines one TCR beta chain sequence together with its context. The sample comes from a study of shared clonotypes between healthy human individuals. Data came from immunoSEQ multiplex PCR; TCRdb stores just in-frame clones and leaves some out. This table has a few million clones, about 90% appearing once. Germline lookup yields CDR1 MGHRA and CDR2 YSYEKL. V lost 2 bases, J lost 5 bases, and 8 bases stayed unmatched. This CDR3 has 15 amino acids. The sequenced sample was naive CD4+ T cells from PBMCs. Stated subset: CD45RA+ positively selected. This sequence originates from a man aged 18 to 30 in good health. Some clones in this sample may be carry-over from other donors' samples. V gene TRBV4-1 combines with J gene TRBJ2-5, with TRBD2 matching over 7 bases. This CDR3 is CASSQYGGGRETQYF. Written as DNA, the CDR3 is TGCGCCAGCAGCCAATACGGGGGAGGGAGGGAGACCCAGTACTTC.